The 8 T cell receptor beta chains listed next were all sequenced from one sample in a study of T cells after posttransplantation cyclophosphamide. Only in-frame clones appear in the TCRdb table, and some are missing; sequencing was by immunoSEQ multiplex PCR. The sample yields approximately 27,000 clones, without any singletons. Sequencing used PBMCs. These receptors came from a man aged 50-59 years in good health, CMV-negative, and a related stem cell transplant donor.

Many counts were recorded for this clone. The chain joins TRBV19 to TRBJ2-3; 7 bases map to TRBD2. V lost 7 bases and J lost 3; bases outside the gene matches: 7. Germline CDR1 LNHDA, CDR2 SQIVND (reference sequence). The CDR3 loop spans 14 amino acids. The CDR3 coding sequence is TGTGCCAGTACCATGGGCGGGAGTACAGATACGCAGTATTTT. Its protein product is CASTMGGSTDTQYF.

Many counts were recorded for this clone. The rearrangement links TRBV6-1 to TRBJ1-2; 9 positions agree with TRBD1. The V gene's germline CDR1 is MNHNS and CDR2 SASEGT. V lost 5 bases to trimming and J lost 8 bases; unmatched junction nucleotides: 9. The length of the CDR3 is 14 residues. The CDR3 DNA is TGTGCCAGCAGTTTGGACAGGGGTGTTCGCGGCTACACCTTC. Its protein product is CASSLDRGVRGYTF.

As concerns this clone: At one end the junction does not follow the germline gene, possibly because of a read error. The chain employs TRBV19 and TRBJ2-7, with D perhaps TRBD2 (6 bases). CDR1 and CDR2 (germline): LNHDA, SQIVND (reference sequence). This CDR3 comprises 18 residues. In DNA form, the CDR3 reads TGTGCCAGTACTGCTGGAGGGAGGAAGAGTGGCGGGTCCTACAAGCAGTGCTTC. Its translation: CASTAGGRKSGGSYKQCF.

This clone was detected ten times or more. The gene calls are TRBV13 and TRBJ1-1; D is ambiguous. Germline assignment: CDR1 PRHDT and CDR2 FYEKMQ (reference sequence). This CDR3 has 14 residues. The ends were cut back, 2 bases at V and 8 bases at J, with 15 bases in the middle. CDR3 region: CASSLRPGDLEAFF. The CDR3 nucleotides are TGTGCCAGCAGCTTAAGGCCAGGTGATCTCGAAGCTTTCTTT.

Ten or more counts support this clone. The DNA for the CDR3 is TGTGCCAGCAGGGGGGACAGGGGGAATAACTATGGCTACACCTTC. As protein: CASRGDRGNNYGYTF. V gene TRBV27 combines with J gene TRBJ1-2; 11 bases are shared with TRBD1. The CDR3 sequence is 15 residues long. Trimming removed 6 bases from V and 1 base from J; junction bases left unmatched: 4. Germline V gives CDR1 MNHEY, CDR2 SMNVEV (reference sequence).

The chain joins TRBV7-6 to TRBJ2-2; 9 bases are a match to TRBD2. The CDR3 is 17 amino acids. Germline values: CDR1 SGHVS, CDR2 FNYEAQ. V shed 5 bases and J 4 bases; nucleotides not matched to a gene: 11. CDR3 DNA: TGTGCCAGCAGCCTCACCTCCGGGACTAGCCCCACCGGGGAGCTGTTTTTT. Translation gives CASSLTSGTSPTGELFF.

This clone was seen at least ten times. The chain joins TRBV9 to TRBJ2-7; 10 bases match TRBD2. The V and J ends lost 2 bases and 3 bases, in that order; junction bases with no gene match: 11. This CDR3 is 17 amino acids long. The germline V gene has CDR1 SGDLS and CDR2 YYNGEE. The CDR3 region is CASSVGLSGGAFYEQYF. The CDR3 DNA sequence: TGTGCCAGCAGCGTCGGACTCAGCGGGGGGGCCTTCTACGAGCAGTACTTC.

This clone occurred many times. The chain combines TRBV5-1 with TRBJ2-7; 8 bases are shared with TRBD2. CDR1 and CDR2 (germline): SGHRS, YFSETQ. The CDR3 is made up of 14 amino acids. With 4 bases clipped from V and 2 bases from J, the junction kept 5 bases outside the gene matches. CDR3 sequence reads: CASSGSGLAYEQYF. The DNA of the CDR3 is TGCGCCAGCAGCGGCTCGGGACTAGCCTACGAGCAGTACTTC.